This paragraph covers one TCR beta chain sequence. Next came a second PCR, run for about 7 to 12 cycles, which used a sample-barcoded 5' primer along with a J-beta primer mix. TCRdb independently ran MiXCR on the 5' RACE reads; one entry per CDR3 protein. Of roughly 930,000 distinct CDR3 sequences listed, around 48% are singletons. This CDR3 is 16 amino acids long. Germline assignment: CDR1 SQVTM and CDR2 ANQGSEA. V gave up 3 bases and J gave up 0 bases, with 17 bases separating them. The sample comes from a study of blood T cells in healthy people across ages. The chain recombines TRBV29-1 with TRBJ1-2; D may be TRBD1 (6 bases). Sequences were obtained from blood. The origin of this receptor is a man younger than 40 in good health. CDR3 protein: CSVDSGRGQANYGYTF. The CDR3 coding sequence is TGCAGCGTTGATTCGGGCAGGGGACAAGCTAACTATGGCTACACCTTC.